This TCR beta chain appears in the sequencing data of a study of HIV-infected patients and healthy controls. All unsorted peripheral T cells were captured because whole blood was used without fractionation. This clonotype was seen ten or more times. Reverse transcription used about 500 ng RNA and constant-region primers for alpha and beta. Alpha and beta chain libraries were made separately by chain-specific third strand synthesis with multiplexing indices. A 12-nucleotide barcode per molecule came from two concatenated random hexamers added pre-amplification. Each CDR3 protein is one row after TCRdb ran MiXCR on the 5' RACE reads. The repertoire consists of around 18,000 distinct CDR3 sequences, with around a tenth occurring once and the leading ten covering more than 2.5%. The CDR3 totals 17 residues. The germline V gene has CDR1 SGHTA and CDR2 FQGNSA. V lost 1 base, J lost 1 base, and 15 bases lay in between.

The rearrangement uses TRBV7-2 and TRBJ2-3; weak D call: TRBD2 (5 bases). This sequence originates from an adult in good health. Material: blood. CDR3: CASSLGTSGRGTDTQYF. The DNA of the CDR3 is TGTGCCAGCAGCTTAGGGACCAGCGGCCGAGGCACAGATACGCAGTATTTT. The full variable domain, rest sourced from reference TRBV7-2 and TRBJ2-3, is GAGVSQSPSNKVTEKGKDVELRCDPISGHTALYWYRQSLGQGLEFLIYFQGNSAPDKSGLPSDRFSAERTGGSVSTLTIQRTQQEDSAVYLCASSLGTSGRGTDTQYFGPGTRLTVL.